Listed below are T cell receptor beta chains from one sample, sequenced in a study of T cell responses to AZD1222 COVID-19 vaccine. TCRdb's copy holds only in-frame clones and misses some; the assay was immunoSEQ multiplex PCR. The sample lists 95,000 to 150,000 clones; roughly 87% were seen once. The sample in question was peripheral blood, obtained on day 0 of AZD1222 vaccination. The source is an adult in good health. Each CDR3 is given with its conserved first and last residue. D genes are given only for firm matches. Clone size, where shown, is once, few, many, or a class for clones that have expanded.

>TRBJ1-5|-|TRBV28|-
TGTGCCAGCAGTTTAGGGCAGGGAGGCAATCAGCCCCAGCATTTT
CASSLGQGGNQPQHF
>TRBJ2-3|TRBD2|TRBV29-1|-
TGCAGCGTTGTTCGGGAGGCCAGGGCAGATACGCAGTATTTT
CSVVREARADTQYF
>TRBJ2-3|-|TRBV9|-
TGTGCCAGCAGCACCATCTGGAGGGGCTCAAACACAGATACGCAGTATTTT
CASSTIWRGSNTDTQYF
>TRBJ2-7|TRBD1|TRBV4-2|once
TGTGCCAGCAGCCAGTTGTCAGGGGGCTTATACGAGCAGTACTTC
CASSQLSGGLYEQYF
>TRBJ2-7|-|TRBV5-5|-
TGTGCCAGCAGCTTACAGCTAAGCTCCTACGAGCAGTACTTC
CASSLQLSSYEQYF
>TRBJ2-1|-|TRBV9|-
TGTGCCAGCAGTCCCGTCAGCTGGGGTGCCTACAATGAGCAGTTCTTC
CASSPVSWGAYNEQFF
>TRBJ2-3|TRBD1|TRBV5-4|-
TGTGCCAGCAATGGACAGGCCACAGATACGCAGTATTTT
CASNGQATDTQYF
>TRBJ2-1|-|TRBV7-9|-
TGTGCCAGCAGCTTGGGGGTCGGGACTGCTTATGAGCAGTTCTTC
CASSLGVGTAYEQFF
>TRBJ2-3|TRBD2|TRBV28|once
TGTGCCAGCAGTTTACCGCCGCGGGAGGTAGCAGATACGCAGTATTTT
CASSLPPREVADTQYF
>TRBJ2-7|TRBD1|TRBV19|-
TGTGCCAGTAGTATCACACAGGGGGAATCCTACGAGCAGTACTTC
CASSITQGESYEQYF
>TRBJ2-7|-|TRBV3-1/TRBV3-2|-
TGTGCCAGCAGCTCTGGACAGTTGTACGAGCAGTACTTC
CASSSGQLYEQYF
>TRBJ1-2|TRBD1|TRBV18|-
TGTGCCAGCTCATCATTGTCGGGCCGACAGGGGGCTAACTATGGCTACACCTTC
CASSSLSGRQGANYGYTF
>TRBJ2-3|TRBD1|TRBV28|-
TGTGCCAGCAGTTTGTTGACAGGACAGGGGCCGTATTTT
CASSLLTGQGPYF
>TRBJ2-1|TRBD2|TRBV28|-
TGTGCCAGCAGTTTATGGAAGCTAGCGGAAAACTACAATGAGCAGTTCTTC
CASSLWKLAENYNEQFF
>TRBJ2-7|-|TRBV5-6|-
TGTGCCAGCAGCTTGTACGGGGACGAGCAGTACTTC
CASSLYGDEQYF
>TRBJ2-7|-|TRBV18|-
TGTGCCAGCTCACCAACACAGACCTACGAGCAGTACTTC
CASSPTQTYEQYF
>TRBJ1-3|-|TRBV5-1|-
TGCGCCAGCAGCTTAACAGGGATCTCTGGAAACACCATATATTTT
CASSLTGISGNTIYF
>TRBJ2-4|-|TRBV24-1|-
TGTGCCACCAGTGAGAAAGGACTGGTACTAGCCAAAAACATTCAGTACTTC
CATSEKGLVLAKNIQYF
>TRBJ1-4|TRBD1|TRBV12-5|-
TGTGCTAGTGGGGGACAGGCCTATAATGAAAAACTGTTTTTT
CASGGQAYNEKLFF
>TRBJ1-1|-|TRBV27|-
TGTGCCACCCGTTCACGTGGGCAGGGTCGGAGTGAAGCTTTCTTT
CATRSRGQGRSEAFF
>TRBJ2-7|-|TRBV12-3/TRBV12-4|-
TGTGCCAGCAGTTTAAATCCGGGCGAGCAGTACTTC
CASSLNPGEQYF
>TRBJ2-3|-|TRBV27|-
TGTGCCAGCAGTTTATTTGGGTTTAGTGATACGCAGTATTTT
CASSLFGFSDTQYF
>TRBJ1-1|-|TRBV9|-
TGTGCCAGCAGCGTCCTGGGGCACCTGAACACTGAAGCTTTCTTT
CASSVLGHLNTEAFF
>TRBJ2-7|TRBD2|TRBV27|-
TGTGCCAGCAGCCGGACTAGCGGGGGCATTGGCGAGCAGTACTTC
CASSRTSGGIGEQYF
>TRBJ1-2|-|TRBV14|-
TGTGCCAGCAGCCAGGGGGCCTATGGCTACACCTTC
CASSQGAYGYTF
>TRBJ1-3|TRBD1|TRBV4-3|once
TGCGCCAGCAGCCAAGATAGACAGGGAGTAGGAAACACCATATATTTT
CASSQDRQGVGNTIYF
>TRBJ2-2|-|TRBV30|-
TGTGCCTGGAGTGAAAGTCTACGGGAGCTGTTTTTT
CAWSESLRELFF
>TRBJ1-1|-|TRBV11-2|-
TGTGCCAGCAGCCCCACCGGACAGCTGAACACTGAAGCTTTCTTT
CASSPTGQLNTEAFF
>TRBJ2-5|-|TRBV12-3/TRBV12-4|-
TGTGCCAGCAGTCAACAAACCATAGAGACCCAGTACTTC
CASSQQTIETQYF
>TRBJ2-3|-|TRBV7-2|-
TGTGCCAGCAGCTTAGCTACCCCGGATACGCAGTATTTT
CASSLATPDTQYF
>TRBJ2-3|-|TRBV14|-
TGTGCCAGCAGCCGCGCCAGGGGAGATACGCAGTATTTT
CASSRARGDTQYF
>TRBJ2-7|TRBD2|TRBV7-2|-
TGTGCCAGCAGCTTAAGACTAGCGGTAACCTACGAGCAGTACTTC
CASSLRLAVTYEQYF
>TRBJ2-7|-|TRBV5-4|-
TGTGCCAGCAGGCCCGGACCTCAGGGGCCTTCGAAGCAGTACTTC
CASRPGPQGPSKQYF
>TRBJ2-7|TRBD2|TRBV5-5|-
TGTGCCAGCAGCTGGCCAGCGGGAGTCTCCTCCTACGAGCAGTACTTC
CASSWPAGVSSYEQYF
>TRBJ1-5|TRBD1|TRBV4-3|-
TGCGCCAGCAGCCAATACATACACAGGGGGGATAATCAGCCCCAGCATTTT
CASSQYIHRGDNQPQHF
>TRBJ2-7|-|TRBV5-1|-
TGCGCCAGCAGCTTGGACGGGGCGGCCTACGAGCAGTACTTC
CASSLDGAAYEQYF